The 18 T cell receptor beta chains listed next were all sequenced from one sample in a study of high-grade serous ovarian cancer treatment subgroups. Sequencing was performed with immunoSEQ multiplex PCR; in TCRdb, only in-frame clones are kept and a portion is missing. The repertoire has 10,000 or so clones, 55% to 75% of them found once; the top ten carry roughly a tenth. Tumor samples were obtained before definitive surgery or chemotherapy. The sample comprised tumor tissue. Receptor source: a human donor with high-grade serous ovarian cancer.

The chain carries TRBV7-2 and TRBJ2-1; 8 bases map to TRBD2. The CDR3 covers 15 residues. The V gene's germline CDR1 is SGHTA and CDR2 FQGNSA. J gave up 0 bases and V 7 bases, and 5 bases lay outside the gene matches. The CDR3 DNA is TGTGCCAGCACCCAGCGGGGGAGCTCCTACAATGAGCAGTTCTTC. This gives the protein CASTQRGSSYNEQFF.

The CDR3 bases are TGTGCCAGCAAGGCTGGAACCACCATCTATAGCAATCAGCCCCAGCATTTT. It translates to CASKAGTTIYSNQPQHF. The chain employs TRBV2 and TRBJ1-5, with D hard to call. CDR3 length: 17 amino acids. Between the trimmed V and J ends, which lost 7 bases and 0 bases, there was a span of 19 bases. Germline V lookup: CDR1 SNHLY, CDR2 FYNNEI.

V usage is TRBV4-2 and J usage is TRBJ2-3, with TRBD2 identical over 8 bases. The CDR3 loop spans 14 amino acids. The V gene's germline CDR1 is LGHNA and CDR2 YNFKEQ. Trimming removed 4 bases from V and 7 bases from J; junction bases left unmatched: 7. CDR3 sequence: CASSPGLGVNTQYF. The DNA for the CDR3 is TGTGCCAGCAGCCCGGGACTAGGGGTGAATACGCAGTATTTT.

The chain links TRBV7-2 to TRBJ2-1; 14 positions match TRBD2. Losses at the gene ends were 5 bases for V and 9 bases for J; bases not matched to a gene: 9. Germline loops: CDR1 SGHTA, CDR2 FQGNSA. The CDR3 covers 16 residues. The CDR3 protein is CASSQGLAGVVSEQFF. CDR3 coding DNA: TGTGCCAGCAGCCAGGGACTAGCGGGAGTTGTAAGTGAGCAGTTCTTC. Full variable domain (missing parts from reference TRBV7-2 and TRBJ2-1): GAGVSQSPSNKVTEKGKDVELRCDPISGHTALYWYRQSLGQGLEFLIYFQGNSAPDKSGLPSDRFSAERTGGSVSTLTIQRTQQEDSAVYLCASSQGLAGVVSEQFFGPGTRLTVL.

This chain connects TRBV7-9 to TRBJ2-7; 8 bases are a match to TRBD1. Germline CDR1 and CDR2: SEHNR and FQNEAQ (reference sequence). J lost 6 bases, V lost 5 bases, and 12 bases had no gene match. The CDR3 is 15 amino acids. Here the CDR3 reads CASSTMGTGTLEQYF. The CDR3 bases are TGTGCCAGCAGCACCATGGGGACAGGTACCCTCGAGCAGTACTTC.

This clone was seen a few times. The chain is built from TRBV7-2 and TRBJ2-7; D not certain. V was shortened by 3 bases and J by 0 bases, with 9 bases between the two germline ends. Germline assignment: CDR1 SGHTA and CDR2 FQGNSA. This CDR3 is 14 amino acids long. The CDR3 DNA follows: TGTGCCAGCAGCTTTAGAAGTACCTCCTACGAGCAGTACTTC. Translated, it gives CASSFRSTSYEQYF.

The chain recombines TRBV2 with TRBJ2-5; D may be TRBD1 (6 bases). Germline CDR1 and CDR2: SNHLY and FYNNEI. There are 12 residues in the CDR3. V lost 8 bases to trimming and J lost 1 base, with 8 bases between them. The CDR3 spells CASHRVQETQYF. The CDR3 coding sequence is TGTGCCAGCCACAGGGTCCAAGAGACCCAGTACTTC.

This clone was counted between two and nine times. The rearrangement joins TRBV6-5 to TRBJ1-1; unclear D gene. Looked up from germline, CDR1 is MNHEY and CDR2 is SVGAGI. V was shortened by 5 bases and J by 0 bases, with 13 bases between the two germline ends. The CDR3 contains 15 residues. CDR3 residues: CASSHGPTMNTEAFF. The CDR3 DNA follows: TGTGCCAGCAGTCACGGACCGACTATGAACACTGAAGCTTTCTTT.

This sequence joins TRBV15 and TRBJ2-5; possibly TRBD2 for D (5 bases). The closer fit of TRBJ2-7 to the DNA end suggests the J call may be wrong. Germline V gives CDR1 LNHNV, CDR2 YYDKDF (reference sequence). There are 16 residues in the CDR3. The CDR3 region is CATSRDPGEGSYEQYF. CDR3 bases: TGTGCCACCAGCAGAGATCCCGGGGAAGGGTCCTACGAGCAGTACTTC.

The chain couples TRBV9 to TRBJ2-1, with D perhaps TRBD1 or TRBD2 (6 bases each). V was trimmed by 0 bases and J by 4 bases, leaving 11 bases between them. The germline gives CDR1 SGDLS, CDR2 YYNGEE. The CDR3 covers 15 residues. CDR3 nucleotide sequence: TGTGCCAGCAGCGTAGTATGGGGGGCATACAATGAGCAGTTCTTC. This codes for CASSVVWGAYNEQFF. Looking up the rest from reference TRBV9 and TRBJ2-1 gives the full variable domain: DSGVTQTPKHLITATGQRVTLRCSPRSGDLSVYWYQQSLDQGLQFLIQYYNGEERAKGNILERFSAQQFPDLHSELNLSSLELGDSALYFCASSVVWGAYNEQFFGPGTRLTVL.

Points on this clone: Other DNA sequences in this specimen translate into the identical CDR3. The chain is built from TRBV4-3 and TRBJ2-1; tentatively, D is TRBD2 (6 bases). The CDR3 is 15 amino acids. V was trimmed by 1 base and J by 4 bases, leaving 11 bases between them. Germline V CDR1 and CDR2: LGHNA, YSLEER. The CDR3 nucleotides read TGCGCCAGCAGCCAAGGTGGTGGGGGGTACAATGAGCAGTTCTTC. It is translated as CASSQGGGGYNEQFF.

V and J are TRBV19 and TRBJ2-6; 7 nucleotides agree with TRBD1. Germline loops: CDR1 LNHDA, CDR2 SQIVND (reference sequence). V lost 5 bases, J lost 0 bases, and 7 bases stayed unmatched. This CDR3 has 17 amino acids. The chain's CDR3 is CASSGKRQGSGANVLTF. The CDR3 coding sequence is TGTGCCAGTAGTGGGAAGAGACAGGGCTCTGGGGCCAACGTCCTGACTTTC.

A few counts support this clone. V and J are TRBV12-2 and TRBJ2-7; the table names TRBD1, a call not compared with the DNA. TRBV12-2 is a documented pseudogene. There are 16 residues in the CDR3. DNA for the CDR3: TGTGCAAGTCGCTTAGTTGGTGAGACAGGGCTCTACGAGCAGTACTTC. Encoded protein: CASRLVGETGLYEQYF.

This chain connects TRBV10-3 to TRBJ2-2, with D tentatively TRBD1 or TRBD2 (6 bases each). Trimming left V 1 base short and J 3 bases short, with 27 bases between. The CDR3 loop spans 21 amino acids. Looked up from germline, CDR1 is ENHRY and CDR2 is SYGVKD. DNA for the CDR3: TGTGCCATCAGTGAGTGGACGAGTAGTCGGGGGCGGGCACGCGACACCGGGGAGCTGTTTTTT. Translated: CAISEWTSSRGRARDTGELFF.

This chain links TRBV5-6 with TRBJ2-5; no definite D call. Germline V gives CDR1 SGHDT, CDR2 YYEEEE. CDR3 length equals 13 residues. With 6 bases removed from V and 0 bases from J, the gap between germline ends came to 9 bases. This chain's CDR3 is CASTPEDQETQYF. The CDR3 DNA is TGTGCCAGCACCCCAGAAGACCAAGAGACCCAGTACTTC.

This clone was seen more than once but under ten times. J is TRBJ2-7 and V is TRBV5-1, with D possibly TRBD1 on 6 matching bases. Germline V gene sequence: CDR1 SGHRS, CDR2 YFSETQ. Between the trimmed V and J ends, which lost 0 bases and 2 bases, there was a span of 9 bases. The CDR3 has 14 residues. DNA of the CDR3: TGCGCCAGCAGCTTGGACAGGGAAACCTACGAGCAGTACTTC. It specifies CASSLDRETYEQYF.

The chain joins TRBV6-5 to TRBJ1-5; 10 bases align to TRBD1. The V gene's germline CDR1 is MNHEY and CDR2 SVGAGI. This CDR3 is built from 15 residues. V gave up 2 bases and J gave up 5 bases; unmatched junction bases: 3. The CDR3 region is CASSYRGQGDQPQHF. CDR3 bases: TGTGCCAGCAGTTACAGAGGACAGGGGGATCAGCCCCAGCATTTT.

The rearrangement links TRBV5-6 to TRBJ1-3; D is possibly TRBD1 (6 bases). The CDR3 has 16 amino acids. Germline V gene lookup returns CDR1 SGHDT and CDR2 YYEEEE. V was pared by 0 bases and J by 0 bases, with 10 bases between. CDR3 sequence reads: CASSLARTASGNTIYF. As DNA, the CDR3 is TGTGCCAGCAGCTTGGCCAGGACAGCCTCTGGAAACACCATATATTTT.